This T cell receptor beta chain was recovered during a study of STAT5B mutations in CD4+ large granular lymphocyte leukemia. Findings of the study overall: CD4-sorted patient repertoires seemed more clonal than healthy CD4+ repertoires.

For this clone: Its target is unknown.

Sequencing was at survey level. Sequencing was performed with immunoSEQ multiplex PCR; in TCRdb, only in-frame clones are kept and a portion is missing. In the table there are tens of thousands of clones, 79% of which are singletons. The receptor was derived from a human donor in good health. Sequences were obtained from CD4+ T cells from blood buffy coats.

The CDR3 DNA reads as TGTGCCAGCAGTTATTACGGCAGGGCAGATACGCAGTATTTT. It yields the protein CASSYYGRADTQYF. This sequence joins TRBV6-5 and TRBJ2-3, with D possibly being TRBD1 (5 bases). V lost 3 bases and J 4 bases, leaving 11 bases between the germline ends. Germline assignment: CDR1 MNHEY and CDR2 SVGAGI. This CDR3 contains 14 residues.